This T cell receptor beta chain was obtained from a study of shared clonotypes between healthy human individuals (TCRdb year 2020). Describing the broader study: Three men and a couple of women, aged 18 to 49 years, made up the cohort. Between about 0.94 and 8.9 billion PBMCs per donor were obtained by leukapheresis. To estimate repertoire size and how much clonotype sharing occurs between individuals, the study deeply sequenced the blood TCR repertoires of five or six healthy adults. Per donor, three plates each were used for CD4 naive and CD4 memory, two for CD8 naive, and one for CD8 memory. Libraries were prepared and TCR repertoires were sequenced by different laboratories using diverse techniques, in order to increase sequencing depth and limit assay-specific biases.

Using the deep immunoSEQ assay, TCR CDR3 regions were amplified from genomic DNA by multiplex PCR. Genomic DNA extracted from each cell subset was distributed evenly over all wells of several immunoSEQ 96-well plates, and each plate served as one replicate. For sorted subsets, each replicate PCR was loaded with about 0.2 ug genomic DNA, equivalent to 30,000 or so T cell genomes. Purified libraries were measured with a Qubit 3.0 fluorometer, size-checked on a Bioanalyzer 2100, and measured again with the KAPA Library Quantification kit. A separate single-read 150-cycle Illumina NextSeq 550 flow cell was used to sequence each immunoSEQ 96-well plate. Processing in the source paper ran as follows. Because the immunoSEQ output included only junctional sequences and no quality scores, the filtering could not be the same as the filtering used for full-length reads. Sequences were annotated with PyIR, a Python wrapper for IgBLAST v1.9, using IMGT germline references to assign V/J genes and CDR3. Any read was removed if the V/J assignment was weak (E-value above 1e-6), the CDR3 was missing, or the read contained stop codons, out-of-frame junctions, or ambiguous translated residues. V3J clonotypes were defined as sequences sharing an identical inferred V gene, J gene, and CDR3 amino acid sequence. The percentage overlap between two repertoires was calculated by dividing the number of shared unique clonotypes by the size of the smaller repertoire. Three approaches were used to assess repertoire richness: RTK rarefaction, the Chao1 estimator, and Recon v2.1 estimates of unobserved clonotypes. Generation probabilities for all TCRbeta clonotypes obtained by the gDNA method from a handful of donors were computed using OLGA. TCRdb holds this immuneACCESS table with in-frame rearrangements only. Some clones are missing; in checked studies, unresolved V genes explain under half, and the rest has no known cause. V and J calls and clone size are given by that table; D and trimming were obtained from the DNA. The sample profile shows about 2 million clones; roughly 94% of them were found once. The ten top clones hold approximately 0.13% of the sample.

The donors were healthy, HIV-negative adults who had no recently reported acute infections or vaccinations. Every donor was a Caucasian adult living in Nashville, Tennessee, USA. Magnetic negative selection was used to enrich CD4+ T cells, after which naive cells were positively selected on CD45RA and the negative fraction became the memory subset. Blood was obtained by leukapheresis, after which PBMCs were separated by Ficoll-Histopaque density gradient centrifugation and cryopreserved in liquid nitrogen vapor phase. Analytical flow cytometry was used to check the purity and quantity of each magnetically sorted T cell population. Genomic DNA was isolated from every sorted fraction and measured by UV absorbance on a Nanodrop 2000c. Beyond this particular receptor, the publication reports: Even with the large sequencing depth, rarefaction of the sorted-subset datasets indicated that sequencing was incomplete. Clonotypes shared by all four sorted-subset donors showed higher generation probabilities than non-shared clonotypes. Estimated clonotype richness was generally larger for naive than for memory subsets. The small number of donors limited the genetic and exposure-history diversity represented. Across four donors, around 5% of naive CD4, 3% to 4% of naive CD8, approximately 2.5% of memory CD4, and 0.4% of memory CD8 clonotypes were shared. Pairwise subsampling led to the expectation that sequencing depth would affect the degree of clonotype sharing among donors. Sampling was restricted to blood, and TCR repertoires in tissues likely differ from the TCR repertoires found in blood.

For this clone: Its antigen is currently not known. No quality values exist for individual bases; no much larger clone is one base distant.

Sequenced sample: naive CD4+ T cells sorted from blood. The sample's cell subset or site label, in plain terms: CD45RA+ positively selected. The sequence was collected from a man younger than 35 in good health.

The CDR3 loop reads CASSSSDREREQYF. The base sequence is TGTGCCAGCAGTTCGTCCGACAGGGAGCGCGAGCAGTACTTC. In this chain, TRBV28 is recombined with TRBJ2-7, with 7 bases aligning to TRBD1. CDR1 and CDR2, per the germline V gene, are MDHEN and SYDVKM. The germline V and J ends show losses of 4 bases and 6 bases respectively, and no gene match explains 9 bases of the junction. Reading from cysteine to phenylalanine, the CDR3 counts 14 amino acids. The only DNA kept is the CDR3, 42 bases in frame from the first base.